This T cell receptor (beta chain) was captured in a study of blood T cell repertoires in COVID-19. Study information: The origin of the acute and convalescent COVID-19 samples was the United States, Italy and Spain. T cells, B-cell-depleted T cells, or PBMCs supplied cDNA or gDNA.

Per the authors' pipeline: Researchers report that nucleated cell counts were estimated from reference gene primer amplification. Assay used: immunoSEQ multiplex PCR; TCRdb lists only in-frame clones, some missing. The DNA gave D and trimming, while V, J and clone size come from that table. The sample has around 71,000 clones; approximately 83% are singletons. After removal of 4 bases from V and 4 bases from J, the junction contained 1 base not matched to a gene. The CDR3 spans 15 residues. Per germline, CDR1 ENHRY and CDR2 SYGVKD. This sequence was found in a man between 65 and 85 years old with acute or convalescent COVID-19. This sequence joins TRBV10-3 and TRBJ2-1, with 13 bases aligning to TRBD2. Sequenced material: peripheral blood. CDR3 loop: CAISGGLAGYNEQFF. The CDR3 nucleotides read TGTGCCATCAGTGGGGGACTAGCGGGGTACAATGAGCAGTTCTTC.